These T cell receptor beta chains were read from a single sample in a study of T cell changes during pregnancy in multiple sclerosis. Data came from immunoSEQ multiplex PCR; TCRdb stores just in-frame clones and leaves some out. The sample consists of about 39,000 clones, about nine tenths of them appearing once. The material was CD4+ T cells from peripheral blood mononuclear cells, obtained in the first trimester of pregnancy. These receptors came from a female donor in good health, enrolled as a control in a pregnancy study. The CDR3 runs from the conserved cysteine through the conserved F or W. Each record gives: J gene, V gene, D gene, clone size, CDR3 DNA, CDR3 protein. D genes are given only for firm matches. Clone size is stated in some rows and not others, as once, few, many or a class when expanded.

>TRBJ2-3|TRBV6-6|.|.
TGTGCCAGCAGCAAAGACCGGGTTAGCACAGATACGCAGTATTTT
CASSKDRVSTDTQYF
>TRBJ2-1|TRBV11-3|TRBD1|once
TGTGCCAGCAGCTTAGCCGGACAGGGCGGTGAGCAGTTCTTC
CASSLAGQGGEQFF
>TRBJ2-1|TRBV13|TRBD1|.
TGTGCCAGCAGCGCCCTCTTCGGGACAGGGGCGGGTGAGCAGTTCTTC
CASSALFGTGAGEQFF
>TRBJ2-5|TRBV6-5|TRBD1|.
TGTGCCAGCAGTTACGATGGGACAGGGGCTACGGGGCAGTACTTC
CASSYDGTGATGQYF
>TRBJ2-5|TRBV6-6|.|.
TGTGCCAGCAGCCCAGGACAGACGAAACAAGAGACCCAGTACTTC
CASSPGQTKQETQYF
>TRBJ1-1|TRBV19|TRBD1|.
TGTGCCAGTAGTATTCGGACAGGGGATCGGGAAGCTTTCTTT
CASSIRTGDREAFF
>TRBJ2-1|TRBV4-2|.|.
TGTGCCAGCAGCCTACTGGGGGGGCTGTCCTACAATGAGCAGTTCTTC
CASSLLGGLSYNEQFF
>TRBJ2-7|TRBV11-2|.|.
TGTGCCAGCAGCTTTGGAAGGACATCCTACGAGCAGTACTTC
CASSFGRTSYEQYF
>TRBJ1-2|TRBV4-3|.|.
TGCGCCAGTCGAAAAGGGGGGGCGGGAGGCTACACCTTC
CASRKGGAGGYTF
>TRBJ1-5|TRBV2|.|.
TGTGCCAGCAGTGAAACAGGCATACGCAATCAGCCCCAGCATTTT
CASSETGIRNQPQHF
>TRBJ2-3|TRBV4-1|TRBD1|.
TGCGCCAGCAGCCAAGAAGGGACAGGGGGCCGAGGGACGCAGTATTTT
CASSQEGTGGRGTQYF